The subject of this entry is one TCR beta chain. What it recognizes is unknown. Germline V gives CDR1 SGHVS, CDR2 FNYEAQ. CDR3 length: 15 residues. This entry comes from a study of T cells expressing NK-cell markers. Study context: Among eight sequenced donors, seven carried HCMV seropositivity while one was seronegative. Points from the study as a whole: The study left the HCMV specificity of expanded NKG2C+ T cell clones unresolved.

TCRdb re-called the 5' RACE reads; one entry per CDR3 protein, DNA not given. This sample's table has some 440,000 distinct CDR3 sequences. The source of this sequence is a woman in her fifties or sixties in good health. The sequencing input was blood T cells: a sorted CD56 or NKG2C T cell subset, CD4+ or CD8+ T cells, or bulk PBMC T cells (not recorded which). The J gene is TRBJ2-7, the V gene TRBV7-6; the D call of TRBD2 rests on TCRdb alone, since no DNA is present to check it. CDR3 sequence reads: CASSRDGSSSYEQYF.